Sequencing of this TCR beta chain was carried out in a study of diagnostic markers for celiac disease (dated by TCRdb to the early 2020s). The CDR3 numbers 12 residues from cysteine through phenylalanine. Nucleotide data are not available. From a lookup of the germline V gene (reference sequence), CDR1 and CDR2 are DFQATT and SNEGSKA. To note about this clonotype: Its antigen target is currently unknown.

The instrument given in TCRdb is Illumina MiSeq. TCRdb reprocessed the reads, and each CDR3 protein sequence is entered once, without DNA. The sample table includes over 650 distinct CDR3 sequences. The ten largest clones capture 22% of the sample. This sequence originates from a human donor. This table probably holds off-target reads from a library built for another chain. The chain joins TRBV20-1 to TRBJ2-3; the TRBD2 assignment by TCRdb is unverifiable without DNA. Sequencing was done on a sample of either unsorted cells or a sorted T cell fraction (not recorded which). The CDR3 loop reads CSGRDLTDTQYF.